This entry concerns a single T cell receptor (beta chain). This specimen comes from a study of blood T cell repertoires in COVID-19. Study at large: COVID-19 samples from acute and convalescent phases originated in the United States, Italy and Spain.

TCRdb's copy holds only in-frame clones and misses some; the assay was immunoSEQ multiplex PCR. This sample has about 62,000 clones; 65% to 80% occur once, and the top ten carry about a fifth. The germline CDR1 and CDR2 sequences are SGHRS and YFSETQ. Trimming took off 4 bases at V and 3 bases at J, with 10 bases between the two ends. This CDR3 region has 13 residues. Sequenced: peripheral blood. The chain couples TRBV5-1 to TRBJ1-1; no clear D gene. The sequence was collected from a woman of 80 years or more with active or convalescent COVID-19. CDR3 protein: CASSQLGDTEAFF. The DNA for the CDR3 is TGCGCCAGCAGCCAACTAGGAGACACTGAAGCTTTCTTT.